The T cell receptor beta chain described here comes from a study of blood T cell repertoires in COVID-19 (dated by TCRdb to about 2020). About the investigation overall: The collaborator samples originated in the United States, Italy and Spain and spanned the acute and convalescent phases of COVID-19. The prospective study material was composed of cDNA or gDNA derived from T cells, B-cell-depleted T cells, or PBMCs. Deeply sampled blood TCRbeta repertoires from subjects exposed to, actively infected with, or recovered from COVID-19 were included in the dataset. The repertoires were released in a freely available public database meant as a resource for research on the immune response to SARS-CoV-2. Samples came from the ongoing ImmuneRACE study (first 160 participants) plus 1,254 subjects from 6 global collaborators. The sample metadata nearly always contained a de-identified subject ID, COVID-19 status, age in years and sex. HLA class I and class II types, where available, came from metadata supplied by the sample provider rather than from assay-based typing.

The investigation overall reported the following: The quantity of clinical and demographic metadata differed by source and by participant and was supplied without curation.

As regards this clone: It lacks a known antigen. No base-level quality is on record; no much larger clone is a single base apart.

The immunoSEQ Assay, a bias-controlled multiplex PCR, was used to amplify TCRbeta CDR3 regions from genomic DNA. The original methods were these. Nucleated cell counts per sample were estimated from amplification of reference gene primers within the assay. To quantify the absolute abundance of each unique TCRbeta CDR3 rearrangement, sequence reads were collapsed and filtered. For each sample, productive Simpson clonality was calculated as the square root of Simpson's diversity index across productive rearrangements. The clones in this table, taken by TCRdb from immuneACCESS, are in-frame only. Not every clone is retained; where verified, under half of the shortfall comes from an unresolved V gene, and the cause of the rest is unknown. V, J and clone size reflect that table, while D and trimming were determined from the DNA. The table for this sample lists approximately 220,000 clones; about 84% of them were counted only once. About 7% of the sample comes from the top ten.

Participants in the prospective study were aged roughly 18 to 90 years, lived in under 30 United States geographic areas, and enrolled through a virtual design. To assign participants to cohorts, the prospective study relied on clinical history that participants themselves reported in a screening survey and a study questionnaire. In the prospective study, whole blood, serum and a nasopharyngeal or oropharyngeal swab were collected from each participant by mobile phlebotomists. Over a roughly 2-month period, participants in the prospective study had the option of providing additional blood draws and questionnaires. Blood samples from the prospective study were shipped frozen or at room temperature prior to DNA extraction. The TCR was taken from a woman between 40 and 50 years old with acute COVID-19. Sequencing used PBMCs or T cells enriched from blood (not recorded which).

CDR3 reads: CASSQSWGLHEKLFF. In nucleotide form, the sequence is TGTGCCAGCAGCCAGAGTTGGGGGCTTCATGAAAAACTGTTTTTT. This receptor chain uses TRBV5-6 and TRBJ1-4; TRBD1 is a possible D gene, resting on 6 matching bases. The CDR3 measures 15 amino acids from cysteine to phenylalanine. The sequence is cut down to CDR3 DNA, 45 bases in frame from base 1. According to the germline V gene, CDR1 reads SGHDT and CDR2 reads YYEEEE. The germline ends are 16 bases apart after V is trimmed by 4 bases and J by 6 bases.